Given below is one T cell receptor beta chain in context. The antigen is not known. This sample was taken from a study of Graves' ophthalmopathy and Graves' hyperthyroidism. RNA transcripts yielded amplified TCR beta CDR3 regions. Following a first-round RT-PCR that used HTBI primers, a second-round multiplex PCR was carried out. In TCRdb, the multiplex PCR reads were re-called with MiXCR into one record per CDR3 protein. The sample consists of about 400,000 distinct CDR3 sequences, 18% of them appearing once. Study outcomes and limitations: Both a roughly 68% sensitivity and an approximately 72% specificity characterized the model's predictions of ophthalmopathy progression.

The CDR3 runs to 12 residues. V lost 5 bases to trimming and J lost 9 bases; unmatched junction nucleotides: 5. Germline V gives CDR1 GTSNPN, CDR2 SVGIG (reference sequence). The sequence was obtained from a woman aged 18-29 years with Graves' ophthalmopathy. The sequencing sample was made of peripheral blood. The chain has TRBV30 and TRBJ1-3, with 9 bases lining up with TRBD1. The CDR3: CAWATGQGTIYF. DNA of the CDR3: TGTGCCTGGGCCACGGGACAGGGCACCATATATTTT.